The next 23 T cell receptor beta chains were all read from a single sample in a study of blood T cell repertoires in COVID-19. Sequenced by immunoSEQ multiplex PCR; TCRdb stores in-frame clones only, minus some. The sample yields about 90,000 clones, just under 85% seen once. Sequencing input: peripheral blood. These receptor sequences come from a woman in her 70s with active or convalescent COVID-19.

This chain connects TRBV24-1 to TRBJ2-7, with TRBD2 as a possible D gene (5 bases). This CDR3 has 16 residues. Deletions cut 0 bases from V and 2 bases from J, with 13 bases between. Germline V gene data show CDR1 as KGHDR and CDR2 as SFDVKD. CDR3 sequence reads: CATSDLRGKRTYEQYF. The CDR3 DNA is TGTGCCACCAGTGATTTGCGGGGAAAACGGACCTACGAGCAGTACTTC.

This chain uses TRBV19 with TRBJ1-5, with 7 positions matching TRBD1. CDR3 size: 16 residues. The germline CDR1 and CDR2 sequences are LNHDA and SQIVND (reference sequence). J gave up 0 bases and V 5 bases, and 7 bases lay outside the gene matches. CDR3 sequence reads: CASSSERTGSNQPQHF. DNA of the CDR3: TGTGCCAGTAGTTCAGAACGGACAGGTAGCAATCAGCCCCAGCATTTT.

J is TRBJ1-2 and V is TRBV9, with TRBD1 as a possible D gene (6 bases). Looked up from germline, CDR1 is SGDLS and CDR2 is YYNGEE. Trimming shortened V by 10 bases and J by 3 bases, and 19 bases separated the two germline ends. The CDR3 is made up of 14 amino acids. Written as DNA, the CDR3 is TGTGCCCCCAGCCGGGGGCGGGGGGACTATGGCTACACCTTC. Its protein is CAPSRGRGDYGYTF.

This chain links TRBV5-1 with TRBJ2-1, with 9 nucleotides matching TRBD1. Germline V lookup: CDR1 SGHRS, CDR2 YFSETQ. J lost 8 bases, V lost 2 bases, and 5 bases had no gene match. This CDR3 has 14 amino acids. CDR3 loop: CASSLTGGFDEQFF. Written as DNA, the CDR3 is TGCGCCAGCAGCTTAACAGGGGGCTTCGATGAGCAGTTCTTC.

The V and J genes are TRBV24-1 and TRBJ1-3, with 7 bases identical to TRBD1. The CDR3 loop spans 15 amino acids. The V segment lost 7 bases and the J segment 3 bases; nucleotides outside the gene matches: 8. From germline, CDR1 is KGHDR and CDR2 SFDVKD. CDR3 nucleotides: TGTGCCACCAGCGCAGGGACAGCGGGTGGAAACACCATATATTTT. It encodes CATSAGTAGGNTIYF.

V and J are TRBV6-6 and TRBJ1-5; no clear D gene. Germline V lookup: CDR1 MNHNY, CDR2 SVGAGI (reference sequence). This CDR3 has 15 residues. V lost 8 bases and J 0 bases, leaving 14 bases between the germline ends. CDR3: CASYPEAYSNQPQHF. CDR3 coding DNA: TGTGCCAGCTACCCTGAAGCTTATAGCAATCAGCCCCAGCATTTT.

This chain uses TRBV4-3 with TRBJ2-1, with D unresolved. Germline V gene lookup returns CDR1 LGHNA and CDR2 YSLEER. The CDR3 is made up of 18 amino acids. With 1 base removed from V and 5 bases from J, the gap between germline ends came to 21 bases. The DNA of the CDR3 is TGCGCCAGCAGCCAAGCCCCCCCAAGAAGCTCTCCCAACAATGAGCAGTTCTTC. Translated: CASSQAPPRSSPNNEQFF.

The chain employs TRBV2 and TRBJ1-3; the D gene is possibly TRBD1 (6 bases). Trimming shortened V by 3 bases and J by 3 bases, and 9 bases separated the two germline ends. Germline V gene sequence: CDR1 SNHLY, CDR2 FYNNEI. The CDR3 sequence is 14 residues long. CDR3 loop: CASSDQGLGNTIYF. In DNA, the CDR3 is TGTGCCAGCAGTGATCAGGGGCTTGGAAACACCATATATTTT.

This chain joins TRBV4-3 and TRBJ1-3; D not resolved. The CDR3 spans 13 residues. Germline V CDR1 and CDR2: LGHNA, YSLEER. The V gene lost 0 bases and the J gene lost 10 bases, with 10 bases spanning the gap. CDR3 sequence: CASSQDRVGTIYF. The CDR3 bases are TGCGCCAGCAGCCAAGATCGGGTTGGGACCATATATTTT.

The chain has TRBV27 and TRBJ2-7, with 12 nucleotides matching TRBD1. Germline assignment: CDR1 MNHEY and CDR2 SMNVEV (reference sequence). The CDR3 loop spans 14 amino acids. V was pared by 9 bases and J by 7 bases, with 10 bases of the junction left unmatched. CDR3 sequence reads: CASTWGQGAREQYF. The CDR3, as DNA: TGTGCCAGTACCTGGGGACAGGGGGCGCGTGAGCAGTACTTC.

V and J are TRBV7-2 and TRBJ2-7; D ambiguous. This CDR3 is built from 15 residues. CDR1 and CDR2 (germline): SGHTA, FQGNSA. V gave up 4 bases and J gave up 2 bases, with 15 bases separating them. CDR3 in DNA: TGTGCCAGCAGCTCGGTTTCGTCGATTCCCTACGAGCAGTACTTC. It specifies CASSSVSSIPYEQYF.

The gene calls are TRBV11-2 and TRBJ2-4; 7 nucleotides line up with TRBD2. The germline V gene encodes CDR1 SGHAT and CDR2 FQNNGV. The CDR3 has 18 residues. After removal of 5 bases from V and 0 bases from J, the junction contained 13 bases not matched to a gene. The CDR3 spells CASSAGTRGGVAKNIQYF. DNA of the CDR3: TGTGCCAGCAGCGCGGGAACTAGGGGAGGGGTAGCCAAAAACATTCAGTACTTC. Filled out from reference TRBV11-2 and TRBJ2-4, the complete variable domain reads EAGVAQSPRYKIIEKRQSVAFWCNPISGHATLYWYQQILGQGPKLLIQFQNNGVVDDSQLPKDRFSAERLKGVDSTLKIQPAKLEDSAVYLCASSAGTRGGVAKNIQYFGAGTRLSVL.

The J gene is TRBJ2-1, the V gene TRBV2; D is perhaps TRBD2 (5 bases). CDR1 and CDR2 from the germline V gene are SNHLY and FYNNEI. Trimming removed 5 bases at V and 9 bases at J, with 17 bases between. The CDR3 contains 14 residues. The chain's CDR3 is CASSRVGTRTEQFF. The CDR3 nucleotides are TGTGCCAGCAGTCGGGTGGGTACTAGGACTGAGCAGTTCTTC.

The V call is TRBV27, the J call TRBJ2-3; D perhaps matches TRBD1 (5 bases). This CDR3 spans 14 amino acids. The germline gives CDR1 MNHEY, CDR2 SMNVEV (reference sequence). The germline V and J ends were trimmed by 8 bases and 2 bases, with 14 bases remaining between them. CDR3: CASALGRITDTQYF. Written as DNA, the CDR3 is TGTGCCAGCGCCCTGGGGCGGATCACAGATACGCAGTATTTT.

CDR3 sequence reads: CASSSQNTDTQYF. In nucleotides, the CDR3 is TGTGCCAGCAGTTCTCAGAACACAGATACGCAGTATTTT. The chain couples TRBV6-5 to TRBJ2-3; D is ambiguous. V lost 4 bases and J lost 2, with 7 bases in between. The CDR3 is 13 amino acids. Germline V gene lookup returns CDR1 MNHEY and CDR2 SVGAGI.

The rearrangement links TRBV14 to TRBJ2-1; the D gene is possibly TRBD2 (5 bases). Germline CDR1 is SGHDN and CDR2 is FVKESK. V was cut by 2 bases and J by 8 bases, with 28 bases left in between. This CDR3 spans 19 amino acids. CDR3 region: CASSQSVSSDPSLGDEQFF. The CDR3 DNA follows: TGTGCCAGCAGCCAATCGGTCAGTTCGGACCCCTCCTTGGGAGATGAGCAGTTCTTC.

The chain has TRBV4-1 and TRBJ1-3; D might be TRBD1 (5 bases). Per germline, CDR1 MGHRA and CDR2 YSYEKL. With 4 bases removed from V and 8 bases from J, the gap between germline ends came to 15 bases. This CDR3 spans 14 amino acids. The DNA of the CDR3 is TGCGCCAGCAGCCGATCGGACAATTTAGACACCATATATTTT. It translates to CASSRSDNLDTIYF.

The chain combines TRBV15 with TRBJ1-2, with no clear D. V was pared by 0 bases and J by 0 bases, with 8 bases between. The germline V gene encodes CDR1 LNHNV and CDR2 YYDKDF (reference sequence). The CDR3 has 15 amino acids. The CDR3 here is CATSREASPNYGYTF. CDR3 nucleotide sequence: TGTGCCACCAGCAGAGAGGCCTCTCCTAACTATGGCTACACCTTC.

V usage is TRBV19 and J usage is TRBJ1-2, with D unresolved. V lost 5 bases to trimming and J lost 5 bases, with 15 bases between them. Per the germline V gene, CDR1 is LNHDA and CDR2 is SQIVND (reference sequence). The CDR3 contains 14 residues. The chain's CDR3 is CASSQEGRGYGYTF. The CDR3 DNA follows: TGTGCCAGTAGTCAGGAGGGCAGAGGATATGGCTACACCTTC.

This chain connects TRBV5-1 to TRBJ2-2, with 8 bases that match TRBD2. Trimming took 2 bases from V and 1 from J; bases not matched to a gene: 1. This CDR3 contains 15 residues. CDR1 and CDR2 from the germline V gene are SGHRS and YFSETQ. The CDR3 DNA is TGCGCCAGCAGCTTAAGCGGGGGGAACACCGGGGAGCTGTTTTTT. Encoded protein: CASSLSGGNTGELFF.

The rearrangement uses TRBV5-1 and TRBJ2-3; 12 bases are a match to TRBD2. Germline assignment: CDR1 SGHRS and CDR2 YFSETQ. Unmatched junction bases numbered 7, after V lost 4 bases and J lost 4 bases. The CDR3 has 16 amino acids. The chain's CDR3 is CASSSLAGGRSDTQYF. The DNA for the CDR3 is TGCGCCAGCAGCAGTCTAGCGGGGGGGCGATCAGATACGCAGTATTTT.

In DNA, the CDR3 is TGTGCCAGCAGGGAAGGGACAGTGACTAGCAATCAGCCCCAGCATTTT. As protein: CASREGTVTSNQPQHF. The chain employs TRBV7-8 and TRBJ1-5, with TRBD1 matching over 7 bases. CDR1 is SGHVS and CDR2 is FQNEAQ in the germline V gene. Trimming took 6 bases from V and 0 from J; bases not matched to a gene: 8. The CDR3 covers 16 residues. Based on the CDR3 plus reference TRBV7-8 and TRBJ1-5, the full variable domain is GAGVSQSPRYKVAKRGQDVALRCDPISGHVSLFWYQQALGQGPEFLTYFQNEAQLDKSGLPSDRFFAERPEGSVSTLKIQRTQQEDSAVYLCASREGTVTSNQPQHFGDGTRLSIL.

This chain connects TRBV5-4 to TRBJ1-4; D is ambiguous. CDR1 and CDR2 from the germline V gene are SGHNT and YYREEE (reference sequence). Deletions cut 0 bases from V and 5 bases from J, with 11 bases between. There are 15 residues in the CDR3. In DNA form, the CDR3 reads TGTGCCAGCAGCTTGGACGGTCAGCGGAATGAAAAACTGTTTTTT. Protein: CASSLDGQRNEKLFF.